This TCR beta chain stems from a study of graft-versus-host responses after intestinal transplantation. Looking at the study overall: The recipients all started with anti-thymocyte globulin induction and then took tacrolimus and steroids for 2 to 3 years.

The V and J ends lost 1 base and 2 bases respectively, with 12 bases between them. From germline, CDR1 is SEHNR and CDR2 FQNEAQ (reference sequence). The CDR3 is made up of 16 amino acids. Here immunoSEQ multiplex PCR was the method, and the copy in TCRdb shows in-frame clones only, minus some. The sample lists over 75,000 clones, about 89% seen once, with 0.34% in the top ten. Details on this clone: Its antigen remains unknown.

The sequences come from unstimulated CD4+ T cells sorted from spleen or lymph node cells, collected before intestinal transplant. The rearrangement uses TRBV7-9 and TRBJ2-1; tentatively, D is TRBD2 (5 bases). The TCR originated in a human donor who received an intestinal transplant. CDR3 residues: CASSLDRLAPYNEQFF. In DNA form, the CDR3 reads TGTGCCAGCAGCTTAGATCGGCTAGCCCCCTACAATGAGCAGTTCTTC.